This TCR beta chain is drawn from a study of PD-1 blockade in classical Hodgkin lymphoma. In the case of this clone: Its antigen is still unknown.

Germline loops: CDR1 SGHTA, CDR2 FQGNSA. The CDR3 covers 17 residues. V trimming: 4 bases; J trimming: 0 bases; junction bases outside the gene matches: 4. Time point: newly diagnosed, previously untreated cHL patient sample. General study findings and limits: The origin of the repertoire differences remains undefined, with disease activity or prior therapy as possible causes.

TCRdb keeps only in-frame clones here, not all; method: immunoSEQ multiplex PCR. The profile shows approximately 70,000 clones, about 94% of them singletons. The chain links TRBV7-2 to TRBJ2-7; 15 nucleotides line up with TRBD2. The receptor comes from a human donor with classical Hodgkin lymphoma. Sequenced sample: peripheral blood mononuclear cells (PBMCs). As DNA, the CDR3 is TGTGCCAGCAGCTATGGACTAGCGGGAGGGTCCTCCTACGAGCAGTACTTC. Its protein is CASSYGLAGGSSYEQYF.